This T cell receptor (beta chain) was sequenced for a study of blood T cell repertoires in COVID-19. At the level of the study: Samples came from the United States, Italy and Spain, spanning acute and convalescent COVID-19. The cDNA or gDNA used as material had been derived from T cells, B-cell-depleted T cells, or PBMCs.

Per the original methods: Estimation of nucleated cell counts relied on the amplification of reference gene primers. Here immunoSEQ multiplex PCR was the method, and the copy in TCRdb shows in-frame clones only, minus some. Clone size and the V and J calls come from that table; the DNA yielded D and trimming. This table holds 100,000 to 150,000 clones, about four fifths found once. During active infection, Seattle patients enrolled and were then monitored through disease. The ends lost 3 bases at V and 0 bases at J; junction bases unmatched: 3. Germline CDR1 and CDR2: MNHNS and SASEGT. The CDR3 consists of 15 residues.

Sequences were obtained from peripheral blood. This chain connects TRBV6-1 to TRBJ2-3; 7 nucleotides align to TRBD1. The receptor was isolated from a man younger than 40 with COVID-19, enrolled during active disease. The CDR3: CASSDWDSSTDTQYF. In DNA form, the CDR3 reads TGTGCCAGCAGTGATTGGGACAGCAGCACAGATACGCAGTATTTT.